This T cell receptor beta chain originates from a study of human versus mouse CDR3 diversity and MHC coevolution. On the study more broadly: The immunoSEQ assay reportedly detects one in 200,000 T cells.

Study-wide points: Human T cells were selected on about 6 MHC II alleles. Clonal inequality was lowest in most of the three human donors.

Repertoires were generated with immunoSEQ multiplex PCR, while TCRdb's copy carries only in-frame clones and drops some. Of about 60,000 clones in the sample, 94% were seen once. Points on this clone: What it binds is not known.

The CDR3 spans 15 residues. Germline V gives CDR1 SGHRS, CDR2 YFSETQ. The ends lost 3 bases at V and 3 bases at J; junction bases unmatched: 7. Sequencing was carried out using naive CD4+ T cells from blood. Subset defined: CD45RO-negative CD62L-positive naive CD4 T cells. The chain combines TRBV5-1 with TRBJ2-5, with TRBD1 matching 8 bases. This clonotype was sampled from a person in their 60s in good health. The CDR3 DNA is TGCGCCAGCAGCTACCTTGGGACAGGCGAAGAGACCCAGTACTTC. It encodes CASSYLGTGEETQYF.